This TCR beta chain comes out of a study of CD8+ T cells in alopecia areata. TCR sequencing used cDNA made by reverse transcription of extracted RNA. TCRdb's copy holds only in-frame clones and misses some; the assay was immunoSEQ multiplex PCR. In the table there are about 200,000 clones, 58% of which are singletons. The treatment is: oral pan-JAK inhibitor, 5-10 mg twice daily. T lymphocytes (CD4+ and CD8+) were sorted from PBMCs. Study results and caveats: Scalp clonality, along with expanded CD8+ clones among the top 100, was significantly decreased by tofacitinib.

Remarks on this clone: Its antigen is as yet unknown.

The source material was CD4+ T cells sorted from blood, sampled at week 24, from a patient treated with tofacitinib. The source of this sequence is a human donor with alopecia areata.

CDR3 amino acids: CASSPLAGTDTQYF. The CDR3 nucleotides read TGTGCCAGCAGCCCGTTAGCGGGCACAGATACGCAGTATTTT. The gene calls are TRBV7-2 and TRBJ2-3; D is perhaps TRBD2 (6 bases). Germline V gene data show CDR1 as SGHTA and CDR2 as FQGNSA. The CDR3 is made up of 14 amino acids. V was cut by 5 bases and J by 1 base, with 10 bases left in between. Full variable domain (rest looked up from reference TRBV7-2 and TRBJ2-3): GAGVSQSPSNKVTEKGKDVELRCDPISGHTALYWYRQSLGQGLEFLIYFQGNSAPDKSGLPSDRFSAERTGGSVSTLTIQRTQQEDSAVYLCASSPLAGTDTQYFGPGTRLTVL.